The 14 T cell receptor beta chains below come from one sample, sequenced in a study of T cell therapy after organ transplantation. The method was immunoSEQ multiplex PCR; TCRdb's version includes in-frame clones alone and lacks a portion of them. Of 20,000 to 25,000 clones detected, roughly 84% appear once; the ten largest clones hold 30% to 40%. Their recognized antigens are unknown. The time point denotes: 20-29 weeks after completion of therapy. The sample consisted of CD8+ T cells from blood, taken after autologous CMV-specific T cell therapy. These receptors came from a human patient who had received a solid organ transplant and had CMV disease. A share of the T cells may be of graft donor origin.

The chain recombines TRBV10-3 with TRBJ2-7, with 13 bases identical to TRBD2. The CDR3 totals 13 residues. CDR1 is ENHRY and CDR2 is SYGVKD in the germline V gene. Unmatched junction bases numbered 1, after V lost 5 bases and J lost 6 bases. CDR3 region: CAISRTSGSEQYF. CDR3 DNA sequence: TGTGCCATCAGTCGGACTAGCGGGAGCGAGCAGTACTTC.

The chain recombines TRBV5-5 with TRBJ1-2; maybe TRBD1 (6 bases). Looked up from germline, CDR1 is SGHKS and CDR2 is YYEKEE (reference sequence). The length of the CDR3 is 13 residues. The V end lost 0 bases, the J end lost 4 bases, and 7 bases lay between the germline ends. The CDR3 nucleotides are TGTGCCAGCAGCTTGGGGACAGCCTATGGCTACACCTTC. Residues: CASSLGTAYGYTF.

This clone was seen only once. The chain is built from TRBV28 and TRBJ2-7, with a weak D call TRBD2 (6 bases). V was shortened by 3 bases and J by 5 bases, with 14 bases between the two germline ends. Germline V gives CDR1 MDHEN, CDR2 SYDVKM. The length of the CDR3 is 14 residues. Here the CDR3 reads CASSFRGAWNEQYF. In DNA form, the CDR3 reads TGTGCCAGCAGTTTTCGCGGGGCTTGGAACGAGCAGTACTTC.

The chain couples TRBV5-1 to TRBJ2-7, with D possibly TRBD2 on 6 matching bases. The CDR3 length is 14 residues. The V end was cut by 3 bases, the J end by 0 bases, with 10 bases between. Germline V lookup: CDR1 SGHRS, CDR2 YFSETQ. CDR3: CASSSTTSSYEQYF. The CDR3 nucleotides read TGCGCCAGCAGCTCCACGACTAGCTCCTACGAGCAGTACTTC.

This chain uses TRBV28 with TRBJ2-3; TRBD2 matches at 7 bases. CDR3 length: 15 amino acids. CDR1 is MDHEN, CDR2 SYDVKM, per germline. The V gene end was trimmed by 6 bases and the J gene end by 11 bases; junction bases not matched to a gene: 17. CDR3 nucleotides: TGTGCCAGCAGGGATTACTTAGCGGGTGGGCTCGGGCAGTATTTT. Encoded protein: CASRDYLAGGLGQYF. Complete variable domain (other parts from reference TRBV28 and TRBJ2-3): DVKVTQSSRYLVKRTGEKVFLECVQDMDHENMFWYRQDPGLGLRLIYFSYDVKMKEKGDIPEGYSVSREKKERFSLILESASTNQTSMYLCASRDYLAGGLGQYFGPGTRLTVL.

This chain connects TRBV4-1 to TRBJ1-1; D unresolved. The CDR3 has 13 residues. V lost 3 bases to trimming and J lost 3 bases, with 8 bases between them. CDR1 and CDR2 from the germline V gene are MGHRA and YSYEKL. The DNA of the CDR3 is TGCGCCAGCAGCCACGGCGGGTACACTGAAGCTTTCTTT. It codes for CASSHGGYTEAFF.

The V call is TRBV6-1, the J call TRBJ1-4; no reliable D call. Germline loops: CDR1 MNHNS, CDR2 SASEGT. CDR3 size: 15 residues. The germline V and J ends were trimmed by 2 bases and 3 bases, with 10 bases remaining between them. Here the CDR3 DNA reads TGTGCCAGCAGTGAATTGGCGGGGTCTAATGAAAAACTGTTTTTT. Protein product: CASSELAGSNEKLFF.

The CDR3 sequence is CASSTGLEAFF. CDR3 bases: TGTGCCAGTAGTACGGGACTCGAGGCTTTCTTT. This chain joins TRBV19 and TRBJ1-1, with D possibly matching TRBD1 (5 bases). V was trimmed by 4 bases and J by 11 bases, leaving 11 bases between them. This CDR3 contains 11 residues. Looked up from germline, CDR1 is LNHDA and CDR2 is SQIVND (reference sequence).

The chain joins TRBV19 to TRBJ2-3, with TRBD2 matching over 8 bases. J gave up 3 bases and V 1 base, and 9 bases lay outside the gene matches. The germline V gene has CDR1 LNHDA and CDR2 SQIVND (reference sequence). The CDR3 consists of 17 residues. The CDR3 loop reads CASSIVLTGGGTDTQYF. DNA of the CDR3: TGTGCCAGTAGTATAGTCCTGACGGGAGGGGGAACAGATACGCAGTATTTT.

This rearrangement joins TRBV2 to TRBJ2-3; 13 bases are shared with TRBD2. V lost 5 bases to trimming and J lost 2 bases; unmatched junction nucleotides: 10. This CDR3 is 18 amino acids long. From germline, CDR1 is SNHLY and CDR2 FYNNEI. CDR3 nucleotides: TGTGCCAGCAGTCGTCCGTTACTAGCGGGAGGGGCCACAGATACGCAGTATTTT. Translation gives CASSRPLLAGGATDTQYF.

This clone has only a few counts. The chain uses TRBV27 and TRBJ2-7; tentative D call: TRBD1 (7 bases). CDR1 and CDR2 from the germline V gene are MNHEY and SMNVEV (reference sequence). The CDR3 is made up of 15 amino acids. Trimming removed 4 bases from V and 4 bases from J, with 17 bases in between. CDR3 loop: CASSSFGRGEYEQYF. The CDR3 coding sequence is TGTGCCAGCAGTTCCTTTGGCAGGGGGGAATACGAGCAGTACTTC.

Only a few counts were recorded for this clone. The rearrangement joins TRBV4-3 to TRBJ1-1; TRBD1 aligns across 8 bases. The CDR3 is 13 amino acids. J lost 8 bases, V lost 0 bases, and 2 bases had no gene match. Germline assignment: CDR1 LGHNA and CDR2 YSLEER. The CDR3 loop reads CASSQERDREAFF. As DNA, the CDR3 is TGCGCCAGCAGCCAAGAACGGGACAGGGAAGCTTTCTTT.

V is TRBV19 and J is TRBJ2-2; D gene ambiguous. Trimming took off 1 base at V and 2 bases at J, with 11 bases between the two ends. Germline V gene data show CDR1 as LNHDA and CDR2 as SQIVND (reference sequence). This CDR3 has 16 amino acids. DNA for the CDR3: TGTGCCAGTAGTATAGGAGTCAGAATAAACACCGGGGAGCTGTTTTTT. Its protein product is CASSIGVRINTGELFF.

As DNA, the CDR3 is TGTGCCAGCAGCGACCCCACCGAGCTCGGGGGGAACTACAATGAGCAGTTCTTC. It translates to CASSDPTELGGNYNEQFF. The chain uses TRBV11-2 and TRBJ2-1; TRBD2 matches 7 bases. The junction had 16 bases not matched to a gene; V was cut back by 5 bases and J by 3 bases. The CDR3 extends over 18 amino acids. Germline-derived CDR1 and CDR2 are SGHAT and FQNNGV.